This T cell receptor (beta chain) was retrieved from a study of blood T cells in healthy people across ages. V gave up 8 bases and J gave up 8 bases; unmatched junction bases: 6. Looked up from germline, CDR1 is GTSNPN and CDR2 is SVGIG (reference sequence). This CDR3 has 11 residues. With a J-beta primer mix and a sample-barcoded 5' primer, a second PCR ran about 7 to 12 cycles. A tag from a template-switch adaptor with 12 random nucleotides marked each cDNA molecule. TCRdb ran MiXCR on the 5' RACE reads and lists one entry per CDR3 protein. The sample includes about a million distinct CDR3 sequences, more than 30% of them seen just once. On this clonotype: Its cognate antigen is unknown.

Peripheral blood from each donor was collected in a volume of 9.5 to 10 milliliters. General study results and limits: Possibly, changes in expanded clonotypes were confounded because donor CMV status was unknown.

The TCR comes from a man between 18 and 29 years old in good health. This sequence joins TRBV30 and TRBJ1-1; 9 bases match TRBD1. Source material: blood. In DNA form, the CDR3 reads TGTGCCGCCGGGGACAGGGAAGAAGCTTTCTTT. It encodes CAAGDREEAFF.